This TCR beta chain was recorded in a study of quantifying T cell responses using KT2 cells. Study context: Reverse transcription used primers in the TCR alpha and beta constant regions. Study conclusions and caveats: Input KT2 cell number predicted KT2 alpha and beta sequence counts linearly over several orders of magnitude.

The CDR3 loop spans 16 amino acids. CDR1 and CDR2 (germline): SEHNR, FQNEAQ (reference sequence). The ends lost 3 bases at V and 4 bases at J; junction bases unmatched: 9. Unfractionated PBMC were spiked with known numbers of KT2 clone cells. This clonotype was seen a few times. Antigen: not known. An oligo carrying a UMI was ligated to the cDNA 3' end. The first PCR ran 4 to 5 cycles with an equimolar RC1.1 and RC1.2 beta primer mix. TCRdb called the UMI-ligation and nested PCR reads again in MiXCR, with one record for every CDR3 protein. The sample shows some 34,000 distinct CDR3 sequences, about a tenth of them seen only once.

Sequenced: PBMCs spiked with cells of the T cell clone KT2. The source is a human donor. V and J are TRBV7-9 and TRBJ2-5; 9 bases agree with TRBD1. The DNA of the CDR3 is TGTGCCAGCAGCTTGGGGCGTGAGACAGGGGGAGAGACCCAGTACTTC. As protein: CASSLGRETGGETQYF. The full variable domain, rest sourced from reference TRBV7-9 and TRBJ2-5, is DTGVSQNPRHKITKRGQNVTFRCDPISEHNRLYWYRQTLGQGPEFLTYFQNEAQLEKSRLLSDRFSAERPKGSFSTLEIQRTEQGDSAMYLCASSLGRETGGETQYFGPGTRLLVL.